The source of this T cell receptor beta chain is a study of OX40 agonist ivuxolimab in advanced cancers. About the investigation overall: Ivuxolimab, which targeted the costimulatory receptor OX40 (CD134), was an agonistic, fully human IgG2 monoclonal antibody. Intravenous ivuxolimab was administered to patients every 2 weeks at six dose levels: 0.01, 0.1, 0.3, 1.5, 3 and 10 mg/kg. Among the roughly 52 dose-escalation patients, some 19 had hepatocellular carcinoma, some 15 melanoma, 9 renal cell carcinoma and 9 head and neck cancer. In the dose-escalation cohort, 70% to 85% of patients were male, and the mean age was around 60 years, with a range of about 23 to 90. Patients were allowed to have had prior anti-PD-1, anti-PD-L1 or anti-CTLA-4 therapy, and less than 45% of the dose-escalation patients had previously received checkpoint inhibitors. Partial responses occurred in three dose-escalation patients, of whom one had hepatocellular carcinoma and two had cutaneous melanoma. Peripheral TCRbeta sequencing was intended to test whether TCR sequence diversity was altered and clonal T-cell expansion was caused by ivuxolimab. The paper covers the monotherapy dose-escalation part of the phase I ivuxolimab trial, which included N ≈ 57 patients.

Measured from the cysteine to the phenylalanine, the CDR3 is 15 residues long. Only the CDR3 portion is preserved as DNA: 45 bases, with reading frame beginning at the first base. The junction shows trimming of 5 bases on V and 9 bases on J, and the gene matches do not reach 14 bases of it. In the germline V gene, CDR1 corresponds to LGHNT and CDR2 to FRNRAP. Patients with autoimmune disease history or receiving systemic immunosuppression were excluded from the trial. Peripheral blood for TCR sequencing was collected from all dose cohorts at baseline, on cycle 4 day 1, and on cycle 7 day 1. Samples came from an open-label, multicenter, first-in-human phase I dose-escalation trial of ivuxolimab. The trial enrolled adults with locally advanced or metastatic head and neck squamous cell, hepatocellular, melanoma or renal cell carcinoma. Before TCR sequencing, CD4+ and CD8+ T cells were separately sorted from peripheral blood.

For sequencing of the TCRbeta CDR3 region, genomic DNA was extracted from the sorted cells. The immunoSEQ Assay was used to sequence the TCRbeta CDR3 regions. The immuneACCESS repertoire file appears here via TCRdb, limited to in-frame rearrangements. These files lack a portion of the clones; in checked studies, under half of the deficit traces to unresolved V genes, and the cause of the others is not known. The table for this sample lists roughly 120,000 clones; around 87% of them were counted only once. The biggest ten clones account for around 0.53% of the sample. As regards this clone: It lacks a known antigen. There are no base qualities to consult, and no much larger clone falls within one base.

The research as a whole found: After ivuxolimab, expanded clones were on average more numerous among CD8+ T cells than among CD4+ T cells. In the 0.1-3.0 mg/kg groups, partial responders were among the patients with the lowest normalized peripheral clonal expansion, particularly in CD8+ T cells. Antigen specificity was not determined for the clonally expanded peripheral T cells. Low levels of normalized T-cell clonal expansion were also seen in some patients who did not respond. Clonal expansion of both CD4+ and CD8+ blood T cells was observed from baseline to week 6 at doses 0.1 to 3.0 mg/kg.

The source material was CD4+ or CD8+ T cells sorted from blood, sampled in a trial of the OX40 agonist ivuxolimab. The chain is assembled from TRBV12-5 and TRBJ2-3; 7 central nucleotides agree with TRBD2. This TCR came from an adult with an advanced solid tumor such as melanoma, head and neck, liver or kidney cancer. The CDR3 in this case is CASGIHSSGRGTQYF. The DNA is as follows: TGTGCTAGTGGTATTCATTCTAGCGGCAGAGGGACGCAGTATTTT.